These T cell receptor beta chains were read from a single sample in a study of radiation and T cells in renal cell carcinoma. The method was immunoSEQ multiplex PCR; TCRdb's version includes in-frame clones alone and lacks a portion of them. The data show some 8,400 clones, around 61% seen once. The specimen comprised tumor tissue, sampled from a patient whose treatment was nephrectomy without radiotherapy. These receptors were taken from a man between 60 and 75 years old with renal cell carcinoma. Both conserved end residues are part of each CDR3. D genes are given only for firm matches. The listing skips clone size in some rows; elsewhere it reads once, few, many or a size class.

.	TRBV5-5	TRBJ1-3	TRBD1	TGTGCCAGCAGCTTAACAGGGGCCCAAGGAAACACCATATATTTT	CASSLTGAQGNTIYF
.	TRBV6-5	TRBJ1-4	.	TGTGCCAGCAGTTACTCGGCCAGGGAGAGGCGAAAACTGTTTTTT	CASSYSARERRKLFF
.	TRBV5-1	TRBJ1-4	.	TGCGCCAGCAGCCCGGTCGGGAGGCCAACTAATGAAAAACTGTTTTTT	CASSPVGRPTNEKLFF
.	TRBV30	TRBJ2-1	.	TGTGCCTGGAAACCGCGGTGGGCCGATGAGCAGTTCTTC	CAWKPRWADEQFF
.	TRBV7-3	TRBJ1-2	.	TGTGCCAGCAGCTTAATGGGACCCCGACTAGGCTACACCTTC	CASSLMGPRLGYTF
.	TRBV5-6	TRBJ1-2	.	TGTGCCAGCAGCCGGGTAGTCGTGGGCTACACCTTC	CASSRVVVGYTF
.	TRBV2	TRBJ2-3	.	TGTGCCAGCAGTGAAGCGCTACGGGGTGGTTATACGCAGTATTTT	CASSEALRGGYTQYF
.	TRBV29-1	TRBJ1-2	TRBD1	TGCAGCGTTGAAATCGGACAGGGAGAGGATGGCTACACCTTC	CSVEIGQGEDGYTF
.	TRBV5-4	TRBJ1-3	.	TGTGCCAGCAGCTTGGTTGGGGCTGGAAACACCATATATTTT	CASSLVGAGNTIYF
.	TRBV6-4	TRBJ2-1	.	TGTGCCAGCAGTGACGGTCAGCCCTCCTACAATGAGCAGTTCTTC	CASSDGQPSYNEQFF
medium-sized	TRBV30	TRBJ1-1	.	TGTGCCTGGAGTCGCCAAACGAACACTGAAGCTTTCTTT	CAWSRQTNTEAFF
.	TRBV10-3	TRBJ2-7	TRBD1	TGTGCCATCAGTGAGTCGAGGGGCGGGGCCGGACAGGGCGGTGAGCAGTACTTC	CAISESRGGAGQGGEQYF
.	TRBV6-5	TRBJ1-2	TRBD1	TGTGCCAGCAGAAGGACAGGGGGAGGCGGCTACACCTTC	CASRRTGGGGYTF
once	TRBV9	TRBJ1-3	.	TGTGCCAGCAGCGTAAAGGGGACCCTCTCTGGAAACACCATATATTTT	CASSVKGTLSGNTIYF
.	TRBV7-8	TRBJ1-2	TRBD1	TGTGCCAGCAGCTCTCGAAGGGGACAGGGGGCGTTGGGCTATGGCTACACCTTC	CASSSRRGQGALGYGYTF
.	TRBV10-1	TRBJ2-1	.	TGCGCCAGCAGTGATTCGCAGGGGGGATCAGGCACCGGTGAGCAGTTCTTC	CASSDSQGGSGTGEQFF
.	TRBV6-5	TRBJ1-2	.	TGTGCCAGCAGTTTCGGACCTAACTATGGCTACACCTTC	CASSFGPNYGYTF
.	TRBV18	TRBJ1-5	TRBD1	TGTGCCAGCTCACCTACCGGGACAGGGGGGATTAGCAATCAGCCCCAGCATTTT	CASSPTGTGGISNQPQHF
.	TRBV4-1	TRBJ2-5	.	TGCGCCAGCAGCCAAGATGGTGGGGCGGGGGAGACCCAGTACTTC	CASSQDGGAGETQYF
.	TRBV19	TRBJ1-6	.	TGTGCCAGTAGTATCAAGGACTATTCACCCCTCCACTTT	CASSIKDYSPLHF
.	TRBV19	TRBJ1-1	.	TGTGCCAGTAGCAGCCGGGTGAACACTGAAGCTTTCTTT	CASSSRVNTEAFF
.	TRBV4-2	TRBJ2-1	.	TGTGCCAGCAGCCAAGACAGCCTCTCAGGGTACAATGAGCAGTTCTTC	CASSQDSLSGYNEQFF
.	TRBV27	TRBJ1-5	.	TGTGCCAGCAGTTCCGGGATCCCCAATCAGCCCCAGCATTTT	CASSSGIPNQPQHF
.	TRBV11-1	TRBJ2-2	TRBD1	TGTGCCAGCAGCCCGGGACAGGTGAACACCGGGGAGCTGTTTTTT	CASSPGQVNTGELFF
.	TRBV4-2	TRBJ1-1	.	TGTGCCAGCAGCCAAGGCACCCTCACTGAAGCTTTCTTC	CASSQGTLTEAFF
.	TRBV4-1	TRBJ1-4	.	TGCGCCAGCAGCCAGATCCCTGCAGGGCTAGCAACTAATGAAAAACTGTTTTTT	CASSQIPAGLATNEKLFF
few	TRBV2	TRBJ1-2	TRBD1	TGTGCCAGTCGGCGGGACAGGGGGGACTATGGCTACACCTTC	CASRRDRGDYGYTF
.	TRBV2	TRBJ2-1	.	TGTGCCAGTGGAGGTAGTGAGCAGTTCTTC	CASGGSEQFF
.	TRBV2	TRBJ2-7	.	TGTGCCAGCAGCCAAGGAGGGGGCCCCTACGAGCAGTACTTC	CASSQGGGPYEQYF
.	TRBV15	TRBJ1-5	.	TGTGCCACCAGCATAAACAGCCCAGATAGCAATCAGCCCCAGCATTTT	CATSINSPDSNQPQHF
few	TRBV29-1	TRBJ1-1	.	TGCAGCGCTGAAAGGACGAGGAACACTGAAGCTTTCTTT	CSAERTRNTEAFF
.	TRBV6-5	TRBJ2-3	TRBD1	TGTGCCAGCAGCCTCACAGGGGAACGAGATACGCAGTATTTT	CASSLTGERDTQYF
.	TRBV7-9	TRBJ1-2	TRBD1	TGTGCCAGCAGCTTAGAGGGGGCGCGGGGCTACACCTTC	CASSLEGARGYTF
few	TRBV9	TRBJ2-2	TRBD2	TGTGCCAGCAGCGTAGGGTTCCCCAGCGGGGTACGAGGCGGGGAGCTGTTTTTT	CASSVGFPSGVRGGELFF
.	TRBV9	TRBJ2-5	TRBD2	TGTGCCAGCAGCCCCCGGACTAGCAGCTACCAAGAGACCCAGTACTTC	CASSPRTSSYQETQYF